This T cell receptor (beta chain) was sequenced in a study of T-cell memory formation after mild COVID-19. Study findings and constraints: Clones that contracted from day 15 to 85 were balanced CD4/CD8, while later expanders leaned CD4+.

This clonotype occurred a few times. The target antigen is unknown. There are 13 residues in the CDR3. The germline V gene has CDR1 SGHRS and CDR2 YFSETQ. V was shortened by 3 bases and J by 7 bases, with 11 bases between the two germline ends. 5'RACE with constant-segment primers yielded barcoded, UMI-tagged TCR alpha and TCR beta cDNA libraries. In TCRdb, the 5' RACE reads were re-called with MiXCR into one record per CDR3 protein. The table includes 140,000 or so distinct CDR3 sequences, 5.5% to 7% detected once. The rearrangement uses TRBV5-1 and TRBJ2-1; D unclear. Input material: PBMCs or a T cell subset sorted from them (not recorded which). This TCR came from an adult woman who had mild COVID-19 (a few samples of this study predate the infection). Cell type and time point are not known. The CDR3: CASSWPLRNEQFF. Here the CDR3 DNA reads TGCGCCAGCAGCTGGCCTTTGCGGAATGAGCAGTTCTTC.